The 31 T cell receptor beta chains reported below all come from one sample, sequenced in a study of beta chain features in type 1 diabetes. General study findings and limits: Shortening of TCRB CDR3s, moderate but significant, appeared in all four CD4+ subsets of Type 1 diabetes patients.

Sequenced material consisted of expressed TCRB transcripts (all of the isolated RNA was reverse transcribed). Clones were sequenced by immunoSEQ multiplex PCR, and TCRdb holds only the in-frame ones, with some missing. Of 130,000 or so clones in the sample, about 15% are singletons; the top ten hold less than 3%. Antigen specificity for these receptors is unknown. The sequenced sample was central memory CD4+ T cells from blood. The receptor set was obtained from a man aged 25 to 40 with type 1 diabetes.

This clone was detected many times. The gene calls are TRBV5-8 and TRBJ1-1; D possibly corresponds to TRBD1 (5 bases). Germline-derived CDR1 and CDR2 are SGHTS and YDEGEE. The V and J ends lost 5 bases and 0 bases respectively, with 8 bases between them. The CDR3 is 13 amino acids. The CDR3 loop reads CASRGLVNTEAFF. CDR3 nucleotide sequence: TGTGCCAGCAGGGGACTGGTGAACACTGAAGCTTTCTTT. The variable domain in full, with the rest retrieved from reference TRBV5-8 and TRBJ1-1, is EAGVTQSPTHLIKTRGQQATLRCSPISGHTSVYWYQQALGLGLQFLLWYDEGEERNRGNFPPRFSGRQFPNYSSELNVNALELEDSALYLCASRGLVNTEAFFGQGTRLTVV.

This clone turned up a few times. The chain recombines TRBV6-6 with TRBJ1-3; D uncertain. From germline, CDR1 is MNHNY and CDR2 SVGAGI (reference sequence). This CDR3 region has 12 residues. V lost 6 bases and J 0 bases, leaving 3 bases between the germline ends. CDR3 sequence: CASSNSGNTIYF. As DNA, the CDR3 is TGTGCCAGCAGCAACTCTGGAAACACCATATATTTT.

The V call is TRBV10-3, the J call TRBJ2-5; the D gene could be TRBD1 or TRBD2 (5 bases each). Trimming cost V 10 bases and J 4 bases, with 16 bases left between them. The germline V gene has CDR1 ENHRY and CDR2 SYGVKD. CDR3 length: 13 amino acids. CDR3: CATWPGAGETQYF. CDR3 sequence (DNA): TGTGCCACCTGGCCCGGGGCGGGAGAGACCCAGTACTTC.

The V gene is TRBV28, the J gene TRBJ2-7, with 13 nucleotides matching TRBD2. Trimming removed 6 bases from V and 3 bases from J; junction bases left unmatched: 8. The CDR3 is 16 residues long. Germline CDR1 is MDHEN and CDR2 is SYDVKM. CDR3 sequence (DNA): TGTGCCAGCAGAACCATCGGGACTAGCGGGGTCTACGAGCAGTACTTC. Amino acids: CASRTIGTSGVYEQYF.

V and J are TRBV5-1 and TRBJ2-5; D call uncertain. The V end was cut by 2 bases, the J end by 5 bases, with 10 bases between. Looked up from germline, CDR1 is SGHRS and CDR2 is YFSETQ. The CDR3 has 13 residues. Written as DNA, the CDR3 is TGCGCCAGCAGCTTACCCGGAGCGGAGACCCAGTACTTC. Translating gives CASSLPGAETQYF.

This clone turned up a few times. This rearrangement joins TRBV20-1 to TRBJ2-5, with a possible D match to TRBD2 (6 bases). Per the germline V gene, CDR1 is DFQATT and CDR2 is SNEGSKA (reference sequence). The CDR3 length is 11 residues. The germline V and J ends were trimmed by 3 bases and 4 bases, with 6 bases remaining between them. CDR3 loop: CSASGGETQYF. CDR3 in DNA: TGCAGTGCTAGCGGGGGAGAGACCCAGTACTTC.

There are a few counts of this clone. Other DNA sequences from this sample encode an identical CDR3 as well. The CDR3 DNA is TGCAGCGTTGATTTGGGGACTGGGGCCAACGTCCTGACTTTC. This codes for CSVDLGTGANVLTF. V gene TRBV29-1 combines with J gene TRBJ2-6; D is undetermined. The CDR3 covers 14 residues. Per the germline V gene, CDR1 is SQVTM and CDR2 is ANQGSEA. V dropped 3 bases and J dropped 2 bases, with 8 bases sitting between them.

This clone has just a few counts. CDR3 bases: TGCGCCAGCAGCCAAGATCTTCGGGGCGGCGCAGATACGCAGTATTTT. Translated: CASSQDLRGGADTQYF. The chain employs TRBV4-3 and TRBJ2-3; perhaps D is TRBD1 or TRBD2 (5 bases each). The germline V gene has CDR1 LGHNA and CDR2 YSLEER. CDR3 length: 16 residues. Trimming removed 0 bases from V and 4 bases from J, with 14 bases in between.

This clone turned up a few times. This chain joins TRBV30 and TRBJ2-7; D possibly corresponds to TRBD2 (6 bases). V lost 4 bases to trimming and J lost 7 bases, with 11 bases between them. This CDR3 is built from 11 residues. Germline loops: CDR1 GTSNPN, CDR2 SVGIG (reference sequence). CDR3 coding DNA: TGTGCCTGGACGCGGGGTGGGGAGCAGTACTTC. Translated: CAWTRGGEQYF.

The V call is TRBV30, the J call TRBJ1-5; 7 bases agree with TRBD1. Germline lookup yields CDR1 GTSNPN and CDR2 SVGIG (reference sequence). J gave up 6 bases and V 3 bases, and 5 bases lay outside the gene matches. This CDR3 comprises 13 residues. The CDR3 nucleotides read TGTGCCTGGAGGCGGCAGGGGGGTCAGCCCCAGCATTTT. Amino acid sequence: CAWRRQGGQPQHF.

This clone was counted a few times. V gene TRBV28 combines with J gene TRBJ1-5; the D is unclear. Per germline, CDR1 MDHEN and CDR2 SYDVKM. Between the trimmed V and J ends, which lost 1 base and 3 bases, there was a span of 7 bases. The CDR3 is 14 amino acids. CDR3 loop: CASSLYVDNQPQHF. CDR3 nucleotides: TGTGCCAGCAGTTTATATGTAGACAATCAGCCCCAGCATTTT.

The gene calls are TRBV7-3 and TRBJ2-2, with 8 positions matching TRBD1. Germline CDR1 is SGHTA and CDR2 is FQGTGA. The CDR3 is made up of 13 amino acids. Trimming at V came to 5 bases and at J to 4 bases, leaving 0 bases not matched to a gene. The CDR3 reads CASSDRGTGELFF. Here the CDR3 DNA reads TGTGCCAGCAGCGACAGGGGCACCGGGGAGCTGTTTTTT.

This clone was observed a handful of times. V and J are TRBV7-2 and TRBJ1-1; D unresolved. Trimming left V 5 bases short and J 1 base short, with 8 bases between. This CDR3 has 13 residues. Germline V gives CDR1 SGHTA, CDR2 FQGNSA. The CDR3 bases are TGTGCCAGCAGCCCAAACAAGAACACTGAAGCTTTCTTT. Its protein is CASSPNKNTEAFF.

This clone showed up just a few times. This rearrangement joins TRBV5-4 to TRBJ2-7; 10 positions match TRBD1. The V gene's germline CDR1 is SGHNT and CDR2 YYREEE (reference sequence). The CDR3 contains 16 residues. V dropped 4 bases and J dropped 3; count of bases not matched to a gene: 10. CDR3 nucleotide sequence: TGTGCCAGCAGCCCCGCCCCCGGGACAGGGGACTACGAGCAGTACTTC. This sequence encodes CASSPAPGTGDYEQYF. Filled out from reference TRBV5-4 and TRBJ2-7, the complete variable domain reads ETGVTQSPTHLIKTRGQQVTLRCSSQSGHNTVSWYQQALGQGPQFIFQYYREEENGRGNFPPRFSGLQFPNYSSELNVNALELDDSALYLCASSPAPGTGDYEQYFGPGTRLTVT.

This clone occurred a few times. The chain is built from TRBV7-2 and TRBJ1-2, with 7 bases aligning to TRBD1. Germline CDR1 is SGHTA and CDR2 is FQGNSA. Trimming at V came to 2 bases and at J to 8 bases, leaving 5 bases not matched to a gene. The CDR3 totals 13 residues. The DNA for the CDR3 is TGTGCCAGCAGCTTATTAGGGGGCGACGGCTACACCTTC. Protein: CASSLLGGDGYTF.

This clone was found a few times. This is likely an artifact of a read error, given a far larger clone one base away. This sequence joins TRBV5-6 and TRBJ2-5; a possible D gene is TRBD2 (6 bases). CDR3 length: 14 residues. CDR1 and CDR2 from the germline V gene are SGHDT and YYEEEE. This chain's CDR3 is CARSLAGYQETQYF. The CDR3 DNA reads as TGTGCCCGCAGCTTGGCGGGGTACCAAGAGACCCAGTACTTC.

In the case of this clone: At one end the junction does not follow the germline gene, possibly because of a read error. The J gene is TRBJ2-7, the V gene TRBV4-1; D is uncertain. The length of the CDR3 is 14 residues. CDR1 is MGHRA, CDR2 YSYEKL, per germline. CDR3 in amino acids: CASSQVYDIYAQYF. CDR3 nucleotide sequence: TGCGCCAGCAGCCAAGTTTACGATATCTACGCGCAGTACTTC.

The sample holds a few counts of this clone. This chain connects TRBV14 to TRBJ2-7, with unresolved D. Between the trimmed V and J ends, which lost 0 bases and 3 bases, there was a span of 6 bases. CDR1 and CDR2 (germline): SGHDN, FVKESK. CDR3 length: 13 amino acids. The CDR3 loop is CASSQDTYYEQYF. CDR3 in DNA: TGTGCCAGCAGCCAAGACACTTACTACGAGCAGTACTTC.

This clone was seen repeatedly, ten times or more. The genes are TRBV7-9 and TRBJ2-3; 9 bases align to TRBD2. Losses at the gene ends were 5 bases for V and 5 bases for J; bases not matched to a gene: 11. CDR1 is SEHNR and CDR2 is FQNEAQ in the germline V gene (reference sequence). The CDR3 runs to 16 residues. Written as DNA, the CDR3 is TGTGCCAGCAGCGGGCTTTCGCGGGGGGGCCTAGATACGCAGTATTTT. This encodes CASSGLSRGGLDTQYF.

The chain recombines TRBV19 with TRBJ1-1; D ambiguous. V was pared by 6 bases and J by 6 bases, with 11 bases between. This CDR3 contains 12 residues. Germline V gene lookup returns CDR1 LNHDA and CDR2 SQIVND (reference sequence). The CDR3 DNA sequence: TGTGCCAGTAGCACCCAGGTCCCTGAAGCTTTCTTT. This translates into CASSTQVPEAFF.

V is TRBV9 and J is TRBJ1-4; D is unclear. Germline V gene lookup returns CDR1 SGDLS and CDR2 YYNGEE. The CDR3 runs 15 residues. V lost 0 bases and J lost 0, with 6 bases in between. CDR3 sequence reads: CASSVGRSTNEKLFF. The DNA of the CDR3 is TGTGCCAGCAGCGTAGGCAGGTCAACTAATGAAAAACTGTTTTTT. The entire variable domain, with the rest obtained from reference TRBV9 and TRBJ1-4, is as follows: DSGVTQTPKHLITATGQRVTLRCSPRSGDLSVYWYQQSLDQGLQFLIQYYNGEERAKGNILERFSAQQFPDLHSELNLSSLELGDSALYFCASSVGRSTNEKLFFGSGTQLSVL.

The DNA of the CDR3 is TGTGCCAGCTCACCGGCCCAAGTGAACACTGAAGCTTTCTTT. Translated, it gives CASSPAQVNTEAFF. The rearrangement links TRBV18 to TRBJ1-1; no clear D. Germline CDR1 and CDR2: KGHSH and LQKENI. Trimming stripped 3 bases from V and 0 bases from J, with 8 bases between. The CDR3 runs to 14 residues.

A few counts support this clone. Here the CDR3 DNA reads TGTGCCAGCAGTTACTCGGAACAGGTTGAAAAACTGTTTTTT. Encoded protein: CASSYSEQVEKLFF. V usage is TRBV6-6 and J usage is TRBJ1-4; tentatively, D is TRBD1 (5 bases). Germline assignment: CDR1 MNHNY and CDR2 SVGAGI (reference sequence). The CDR3 loop spans 14 amino acids. Trimming cost V 0 bases and J 7 bases, with 9 bases left between them.

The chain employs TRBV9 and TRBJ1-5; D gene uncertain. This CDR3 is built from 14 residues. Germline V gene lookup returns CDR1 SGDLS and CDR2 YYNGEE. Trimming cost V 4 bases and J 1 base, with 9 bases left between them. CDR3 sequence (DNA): TGTGCCAGCAGCCAAACGGGCAGCAATCAGCCCCAGCATTTT. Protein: CASSQTGSNQPQHF.

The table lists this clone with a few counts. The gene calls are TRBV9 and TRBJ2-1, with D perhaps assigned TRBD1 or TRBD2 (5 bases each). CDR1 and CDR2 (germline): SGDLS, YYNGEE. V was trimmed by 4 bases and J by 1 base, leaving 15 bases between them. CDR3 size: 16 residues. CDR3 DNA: TGTGCCAGCAGCTGGGGGACCGGAGTATCCTACAATGAGCAGTTCTTC. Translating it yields CASSWGTGVSYNEQFF. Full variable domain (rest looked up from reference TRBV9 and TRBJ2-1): DSGVTQTPKHLITATGQRVTLRCSPRSGDLSVYWYQQSLDQGLQFLIQYYNGEERAKGNILERFSAQQFPDLHSELNLSSLELGDSALYFCASSWGTGVSYNEQFFGPGTRLTVL.

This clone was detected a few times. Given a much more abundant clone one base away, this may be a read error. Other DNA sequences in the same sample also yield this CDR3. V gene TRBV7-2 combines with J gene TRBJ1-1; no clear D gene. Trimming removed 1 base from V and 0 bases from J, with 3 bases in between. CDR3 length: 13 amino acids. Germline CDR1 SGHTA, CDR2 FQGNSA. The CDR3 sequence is CASSLEVNTEAFF. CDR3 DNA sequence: TGTGCCAGCAGCTTAGAGGTGAACACTGAAGCTTTCTTT.

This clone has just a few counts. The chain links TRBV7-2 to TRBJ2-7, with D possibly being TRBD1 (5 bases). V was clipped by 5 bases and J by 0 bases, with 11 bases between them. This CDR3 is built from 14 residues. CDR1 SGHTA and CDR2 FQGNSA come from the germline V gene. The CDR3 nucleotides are TGTGCCAGCAGCACCAGACAGAGCTCCTACGAGCAGTACTTC. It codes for CASSTRQSSYEQYF.

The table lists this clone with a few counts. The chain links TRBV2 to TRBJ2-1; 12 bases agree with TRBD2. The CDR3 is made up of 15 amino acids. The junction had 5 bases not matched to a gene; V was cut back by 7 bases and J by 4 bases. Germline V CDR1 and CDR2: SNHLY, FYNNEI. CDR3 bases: TGTGCCAGCATGAGACTAGCGGGAGTATACAATGAGCAGTTCTTC. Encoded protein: CASMRLAGVYNEQFF.

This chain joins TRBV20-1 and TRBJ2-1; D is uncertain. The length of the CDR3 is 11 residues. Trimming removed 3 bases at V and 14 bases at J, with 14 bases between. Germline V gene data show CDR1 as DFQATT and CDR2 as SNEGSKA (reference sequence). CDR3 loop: CSASFRSLEFF. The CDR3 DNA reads TGCAGTGCTAGCTTTCGCTCCCTCGAGTTCTTC.

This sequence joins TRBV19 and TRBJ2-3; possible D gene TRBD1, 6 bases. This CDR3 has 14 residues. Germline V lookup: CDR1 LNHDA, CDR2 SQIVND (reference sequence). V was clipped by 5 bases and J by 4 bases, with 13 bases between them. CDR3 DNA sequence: TGTGCCAGTAGTGGTACAGGGAGCGCAGATACGCAGTATTTT. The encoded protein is CASSGTGSADTQYF.

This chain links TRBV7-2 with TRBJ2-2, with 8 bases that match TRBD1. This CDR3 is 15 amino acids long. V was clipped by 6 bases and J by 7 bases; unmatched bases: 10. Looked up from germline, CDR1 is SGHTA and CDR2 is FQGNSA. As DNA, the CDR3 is TGTGCCAGCAGTCCTTACAGGGGGTTGGGCGGGGAGCTGTTTTTT. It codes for CASSPYRGLGGELFF. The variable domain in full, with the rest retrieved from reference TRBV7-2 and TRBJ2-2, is GAGVSQSPSNKVTEKGKDVELRCDPISGHTALYWYRQSLGQGLEFLIYFQGNSAPDKSGLPSDRFSAERTGGSVSTLTIQRTQQEDSAVYLCASSPYRGLGGELFFGEGSRLTVL.